This T cell receptor (beta chain) was retrieved from a study of CD8 T cell repertoires and HIV-1 epitope variants. Study-level information: Tested: three Gag epitope families, Nef HW9 and YT9.

Looked up from germline, CDR1 is SGHNT and CDR2 is YYREEE (reference sequence). The CDR3 has 13 residues. Trimming took 2 bases from V and 5 from J, leaving 8 bases between them. As regards this clone: Its antigen is not identified.

Produced via immunoSEQ multiplex PCR; TCRdb's table is partial and in-frame only. The sample holds thousands of clones, just under 70% seen once. Material: cultured CD8+ T cells derived from PBMCs. This TCR derives from a male donor with HIV. V and J are TRBV5-4 and TRBJ2-1; D possibly corresponds to TRBD2 (6 bases). The CDR3 DNA reads as TGTGCCAGCAGCTTTGGGGGGAACAATGAGCAGTTCTTC. Protein sequence: CASSFGGNNEQFF.